What follows describes a single T cell receptor beta chain. These data come from a study of blood T cell repertoires in COVID-19. Produced via immunoSEQ multiplex PCR; TCRdb's table is partial and in-frame only. The sample records under 200,000 clones, around 88% being singletons. Per the germline V gene, CDR1 is LNHDA and CDR2 is SQIVND (reference sequence). This CDR3 spans 18 amino acids. Unmatched junction bases numbered 13, after V lost 7 bases and J lost 5 bases. Those enrolled, adults aged roughly 18 to 95 years, came from about two dozen US areas. Participants reported their clinical history, and cohort assignment relied on those reports.

The V call is TRBV19, the J call TRBJ2-2; 13 positions agree with TRBD2. Sequencing was done on a sample of PBMCs or T cells enriched from blood (not recorded which). This receptor was taken from a man aged 35 to 55 with acute COVID-19. The CDR3 reads CASNSPGGTSGITGELFF. In DNA, the CDR3 is TGTGCCAGTAACTCACCCGGAGGGACTAGCGGGATAACCGGGGAGCTGTTTTTT.